The TCR beta chain described here comes from a study of PD-1 blockade in mismatch repair-deficient tumors. For the study at large: Patients had fewer than 15 mismatch repair-deficient cancer types and were previously treated and progressing.

The CDR3 has 13 amino acids. V shed 3 bases and J 9 bases; nucleotides not matched to a gene: 4. Germline V gene data show CDR1 as MDHEN and CDR2 as SYDVKM. The method was immunoSEQ multiplex PCR; TCRdb's version includes in-frame clones alone and lacks a portion of them. The data show some 120,000 clones, with 85% to 90% seen just once and 12% held by the top ten. Comment on this clone: Its antigen is as yet unknown.

Whole-study findings and limits: After pembrolizumab, tumor-resident clones rose rapidly, then generally contracted before radiologic responses.

PCR or immunohistochemistry showed mismatch repair deficiency in every enrolled patient. A few pembrolizumab responders had their TCRs sequenced. The V gene is TRBV28, the J gene TRBJ2-1, with 8 positions matching TRBD2. Material: peripheral blood, obtained 70 to 72 weeks after starting pembrolizumab. The receptor was derived from an adult with mismatch repair-deficient cancer. CDR3 sequence (DNA): TGTGCCAGCAGTTTGACTAGCGCATCTGAGCAGTTCTTC. It is translated as CASSLTSASEQFF. The whole variable domain, filled in from reference TRBV28 and TRBJ2-1, reads DVKVTQSSRYLVKRTGEKVFLECVQDMDHENMFWYRQDPGLGLRLIYFSYDVKMKEKGDIPEGYSVSREKKERFSLILESASTNQTSMYLCASSLTSASEQFFGPGTRLTVL.